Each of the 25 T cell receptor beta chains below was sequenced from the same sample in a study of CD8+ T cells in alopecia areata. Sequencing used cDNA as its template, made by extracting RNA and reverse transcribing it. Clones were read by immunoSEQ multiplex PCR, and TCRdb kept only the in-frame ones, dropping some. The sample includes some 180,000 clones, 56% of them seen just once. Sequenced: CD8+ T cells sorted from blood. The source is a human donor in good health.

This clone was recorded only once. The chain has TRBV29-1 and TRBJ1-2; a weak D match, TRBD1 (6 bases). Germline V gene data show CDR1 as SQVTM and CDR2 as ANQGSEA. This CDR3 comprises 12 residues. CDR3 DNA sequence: TGCTCGGTGGGACACGCCTCGTTCGGCTACACCTTC. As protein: CSVGHASFGYTF.

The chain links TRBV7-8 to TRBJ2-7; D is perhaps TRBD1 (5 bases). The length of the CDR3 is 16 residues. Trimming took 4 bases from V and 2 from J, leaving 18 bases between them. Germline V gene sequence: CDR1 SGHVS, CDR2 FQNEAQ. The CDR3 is CASSYFGNTGTYEQYF. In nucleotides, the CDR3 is TGTGCCAGCAGCTACTTTGGGAATACAGGAACCTACGAGCAGTACTTC.

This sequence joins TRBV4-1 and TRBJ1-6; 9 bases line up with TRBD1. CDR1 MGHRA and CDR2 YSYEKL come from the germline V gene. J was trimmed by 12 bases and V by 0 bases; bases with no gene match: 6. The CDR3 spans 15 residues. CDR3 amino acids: CASSQDRDRVVPLHF. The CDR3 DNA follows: TGCGCCAGCAGCCAAGATAGGGACAGGGTAGTACCCCTCCACTTT.

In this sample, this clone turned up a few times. The CDR3 sequence is CASSGRETQYF. The CDR3 DNA is TGCGCCAGCAGCGGGCGGGAGACCCAGTACTTC. J is TRBJ2-5 and V is TRBV4-1; no reliable D call. CDR1 and CDR2 from the germline V gene are MGHRA and YSYEKL. V lost 5 bases and J lost 5, with 6 bases in between. There are 11 residues in the CDR3.

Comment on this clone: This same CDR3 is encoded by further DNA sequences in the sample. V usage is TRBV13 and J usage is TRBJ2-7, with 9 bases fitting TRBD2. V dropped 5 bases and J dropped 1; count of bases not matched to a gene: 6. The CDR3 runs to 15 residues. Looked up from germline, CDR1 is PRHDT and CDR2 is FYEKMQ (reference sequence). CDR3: CASSQSGGPSYEQYF. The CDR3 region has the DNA TGTGCCAGCAGCCAGAGCGGGGGGCCTTCCTACGAGCAGTACTTC.

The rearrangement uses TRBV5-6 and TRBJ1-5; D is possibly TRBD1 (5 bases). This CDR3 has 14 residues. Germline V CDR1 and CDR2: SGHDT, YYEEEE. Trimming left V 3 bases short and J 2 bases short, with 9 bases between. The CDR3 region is CASSYQGGNQPQHF. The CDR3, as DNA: TGTGCCAGCAGCTATCAGGGTGGCAATCAGCCCCAGCATTTT.

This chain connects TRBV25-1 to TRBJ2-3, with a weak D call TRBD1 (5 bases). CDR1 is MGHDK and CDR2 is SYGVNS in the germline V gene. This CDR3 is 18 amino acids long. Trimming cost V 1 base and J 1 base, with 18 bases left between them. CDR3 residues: CASSESDRLRAGTDTQYF. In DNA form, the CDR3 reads TGTGCCAGCAGTGAATCCGACAGACTTAGAGCTGGCACAGATACGCAGTATTTT.

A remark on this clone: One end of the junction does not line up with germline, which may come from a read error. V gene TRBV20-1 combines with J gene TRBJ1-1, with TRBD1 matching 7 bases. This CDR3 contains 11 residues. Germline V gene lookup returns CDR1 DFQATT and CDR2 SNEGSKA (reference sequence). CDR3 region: CSAREGPRDSF. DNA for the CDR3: TGCAGTGCTAGAGAAGGACCCCGGGACAGTTTT.

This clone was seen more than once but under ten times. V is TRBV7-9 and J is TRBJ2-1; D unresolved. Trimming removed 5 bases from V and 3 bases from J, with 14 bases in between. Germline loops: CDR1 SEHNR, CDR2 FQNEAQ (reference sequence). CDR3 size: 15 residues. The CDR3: CASSLDASSYNEQFF. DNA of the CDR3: TGTGCCAGCAGCCTTGACGCATCAAGCTACAATGAGCAGTTCTTC.

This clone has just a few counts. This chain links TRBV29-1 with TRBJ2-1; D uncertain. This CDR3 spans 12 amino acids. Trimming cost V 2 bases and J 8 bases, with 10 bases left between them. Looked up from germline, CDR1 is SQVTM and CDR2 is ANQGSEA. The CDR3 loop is CSVEPLRDEQFF. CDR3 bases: TGCAGCGTTGAACCTCTCCGGGATGAGCAGTTCTTC.

CDR3 nucleotide sequence: TGTGCCAGCAGCACCACCGGGAGGTACACAGATACGCAGTATTTT. This gives the protein CASSTTGRYTDTQYF. J is TRBJ2-3 and V is TRBV11-2; TRBD2 agrees at 7 bases. CDR1 and CDR2 (germline): SGHAT, FQNNGV. J gave up 2 bases and V 5 bases, and 7 bases lay outside the gene matches. CDR3 length: 15 residues.

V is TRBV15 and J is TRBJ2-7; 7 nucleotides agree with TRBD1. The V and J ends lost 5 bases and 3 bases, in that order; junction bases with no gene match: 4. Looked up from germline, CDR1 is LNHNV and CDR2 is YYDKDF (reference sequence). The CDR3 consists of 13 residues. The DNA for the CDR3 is TGTGCCACCAGCGGGGGACAGAACTACGAGCAGTACTTC. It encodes CATSGGQNYEQYF.

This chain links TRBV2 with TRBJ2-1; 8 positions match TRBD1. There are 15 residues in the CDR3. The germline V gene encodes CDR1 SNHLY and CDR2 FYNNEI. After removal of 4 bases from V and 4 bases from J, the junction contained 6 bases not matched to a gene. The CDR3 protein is CASSAGTGQYNEQFF. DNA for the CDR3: TGTGCCAGCAGTGCAGGGACAGGACAATACAATGAGCAGTTCTTC.

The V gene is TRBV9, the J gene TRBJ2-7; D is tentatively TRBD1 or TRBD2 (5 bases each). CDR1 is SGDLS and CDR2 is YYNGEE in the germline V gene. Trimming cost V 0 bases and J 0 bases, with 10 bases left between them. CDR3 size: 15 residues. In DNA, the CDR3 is TGTGCCAGCAGCGTAGGTGGTGGGGGCTCCTACGAGCAGTACTTC. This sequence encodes CASSVGGGGSYEQYF.

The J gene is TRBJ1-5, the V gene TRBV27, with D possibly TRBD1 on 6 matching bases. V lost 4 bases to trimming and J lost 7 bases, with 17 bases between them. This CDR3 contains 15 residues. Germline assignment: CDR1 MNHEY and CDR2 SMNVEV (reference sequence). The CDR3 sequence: CASSWAGRGDQPQHF. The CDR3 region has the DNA TGTGCCAGCAGTTGGGCGGGCAGGGGCGACCAGCCCCAGCATTTT.

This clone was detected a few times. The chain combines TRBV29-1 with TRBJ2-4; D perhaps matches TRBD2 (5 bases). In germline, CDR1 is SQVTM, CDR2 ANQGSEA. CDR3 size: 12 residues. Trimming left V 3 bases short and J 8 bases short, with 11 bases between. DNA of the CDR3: TGCAGCGTTGAGAGTGGAGGAGACATTCAGTACTTC. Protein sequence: CSVESGGDIQYF.

The CDR3 DNA reads TGTGCCAGCAGCCCCGGGACTCCGAGGGATACGCAGTATTTT. Residues: CASSPGTPRDTQYF. The chain recombines TRBV9 with TRBJ2-3; tentatively, D is TRBD2 (6 bases). V was pared by 4 bases and J by 6 bases, with 15 bases between. In germline, CDR1 is SGDLS, CDR2 YYNGEE. This CDR3 has 14 residues.

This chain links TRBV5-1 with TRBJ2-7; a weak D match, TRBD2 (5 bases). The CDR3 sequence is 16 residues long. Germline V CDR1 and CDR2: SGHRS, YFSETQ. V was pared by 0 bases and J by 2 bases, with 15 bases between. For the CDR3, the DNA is TGCGCCAGCAGCTTGGCCGAGGGCAGCTATCCCTACGAGCAGTACTTC. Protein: CASSLAEGSYPYEQYF.

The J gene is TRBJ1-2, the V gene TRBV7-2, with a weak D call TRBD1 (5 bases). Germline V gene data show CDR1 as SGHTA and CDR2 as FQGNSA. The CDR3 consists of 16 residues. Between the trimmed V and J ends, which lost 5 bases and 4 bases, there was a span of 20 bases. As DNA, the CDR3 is TGTGCCAGCAGCCCGCGGGGGGGTTTGGATTTCTATGGCTACACCTTC. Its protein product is CASSPRGGLDFYGYTF.

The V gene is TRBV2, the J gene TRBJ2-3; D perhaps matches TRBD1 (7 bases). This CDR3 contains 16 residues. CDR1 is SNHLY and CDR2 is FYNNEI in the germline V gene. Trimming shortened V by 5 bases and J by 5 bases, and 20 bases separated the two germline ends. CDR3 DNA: TGTGCCAGCAGTCTCGTCGGAGGGGGCCTAATAGATACGCAGTATTTT. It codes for CASSLVGGGLIDTQYF.

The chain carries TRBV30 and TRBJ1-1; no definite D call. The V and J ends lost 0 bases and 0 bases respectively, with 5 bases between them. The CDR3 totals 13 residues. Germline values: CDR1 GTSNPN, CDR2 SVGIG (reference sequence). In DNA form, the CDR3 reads TGTGCCTGGAGTGTTACCCTGAACACTGAAGCTTTCTTT. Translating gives CAWSVTLNTEAFF.

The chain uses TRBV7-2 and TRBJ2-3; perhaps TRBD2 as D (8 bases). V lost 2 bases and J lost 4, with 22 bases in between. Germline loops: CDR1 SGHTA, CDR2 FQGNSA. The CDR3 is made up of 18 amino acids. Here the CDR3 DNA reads TGTGCCAGCAGCTTAAGGGGGCGGGGGGCCGCTACGGCAGATACGCAGTATTTT. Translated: CASSLRGRGAATADTQYF.

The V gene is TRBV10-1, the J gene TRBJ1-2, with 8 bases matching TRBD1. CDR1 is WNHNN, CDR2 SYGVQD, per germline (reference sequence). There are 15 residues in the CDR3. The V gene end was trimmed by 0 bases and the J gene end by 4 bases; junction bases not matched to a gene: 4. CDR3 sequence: CASSESGGQAYGYTF. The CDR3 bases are TGCGCCAGCAGTGAGTCGGGGGGACAGGCCTATGGCTACACCTTC.

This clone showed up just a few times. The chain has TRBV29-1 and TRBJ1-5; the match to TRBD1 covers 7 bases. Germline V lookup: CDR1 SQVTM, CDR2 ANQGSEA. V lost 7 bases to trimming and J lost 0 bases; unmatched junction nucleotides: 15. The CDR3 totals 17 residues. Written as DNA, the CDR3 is TGCAGCGGGGATCATCTTACGGGACAGAATAGCAATCAGCCCCAGCATTTT. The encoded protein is CSGDHLTGQNSNQPQHF.

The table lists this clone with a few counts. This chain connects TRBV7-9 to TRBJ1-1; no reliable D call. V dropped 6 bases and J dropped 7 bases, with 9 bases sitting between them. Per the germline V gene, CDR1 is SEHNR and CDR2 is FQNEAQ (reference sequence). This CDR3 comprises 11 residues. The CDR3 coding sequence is TGTGCCAGCAGTAGTACACATGAAGCTTTCTTT. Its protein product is CASSSTHEAFF.